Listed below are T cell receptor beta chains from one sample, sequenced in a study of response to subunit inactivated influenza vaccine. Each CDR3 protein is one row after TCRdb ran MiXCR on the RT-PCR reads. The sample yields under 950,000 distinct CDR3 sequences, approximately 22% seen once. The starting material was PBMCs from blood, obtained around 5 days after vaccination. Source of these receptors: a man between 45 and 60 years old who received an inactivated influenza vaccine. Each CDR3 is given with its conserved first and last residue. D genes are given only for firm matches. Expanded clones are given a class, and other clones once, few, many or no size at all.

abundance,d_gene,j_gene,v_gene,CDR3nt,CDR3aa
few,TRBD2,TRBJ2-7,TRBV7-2,TGTGCCAGCAGCTTCTCCGGGACTAGCGGCTACGAGCAGTACTTC,CASSFSGTSGYEQYF
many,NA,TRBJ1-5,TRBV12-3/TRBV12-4,TGTGCCAGCAGTTTCCAGGGCAATCAGCCCCAGCATTTT,CASSFQGNQPQHF
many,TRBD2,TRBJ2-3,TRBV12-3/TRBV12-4,TGTGCCAGCAGTTTTGGGGGGACTAGCTCGGCAGATACGCAGTATTTT,CASSFGGTSSADTQYF
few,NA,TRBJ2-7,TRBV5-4,TGTGCCAGCAGCATCCGAGGGCGAAGCTCCTACGAGCAGTACTTC,CASSIRGRSSYEQYF
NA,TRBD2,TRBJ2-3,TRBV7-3,TGTGCCAGCAGTCCCACTAGCGTTGCAGATACGCAGTATTTT,CASSPTSVADTQYF
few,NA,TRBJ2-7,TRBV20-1,TGCAGTGCTAGTGGGCTATCCCTGTACGAGCAGTACTTC,CSASGLSLYEQYF
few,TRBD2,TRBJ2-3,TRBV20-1,TGCAGTGCTCTTACCGGGACTAGCGGCACAGATACGCAGTATTTT,CSALTGTSGTDTQYF
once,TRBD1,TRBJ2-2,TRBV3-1,TGTGCCACCAAAAGAGGACAGGGCGGCACCGGGGAGCTGTTTTTT,CATKRGQGGTGELFF
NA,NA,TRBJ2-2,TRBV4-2,TGTGCCAGCAGCCAAGTTAGCAGAGGTCCCGGGGAGCTGTTTTTT,CASSQVSRGPGELFF
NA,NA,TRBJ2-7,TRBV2,TGTGCCAGCAGTGACGACACGTTATCCTACGAGCAGTACTTC,CASSDDTLSYEQYF
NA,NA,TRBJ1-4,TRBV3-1,TGTGCCAGCAGCCAGACTCTTGGAGGGGAGGATGAAAAACTGTTTTTT,CASSQTLGGEDEKLFF
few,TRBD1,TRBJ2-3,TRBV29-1,TGCAGCGTTGAAGCGGGGACAGATTCCCCATGGTATTTT,CSVEAGTDSPWYF
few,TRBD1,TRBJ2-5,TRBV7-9,TGTGCCAGCAGCCTGGGGACAGGGGAGGGGACCCAGTACTTC,CASSLGTGEGTQYF
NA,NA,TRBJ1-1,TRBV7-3,TGTGCCAGCAGCTACCTCCTGAACACTGAAGCTTTCTTT,CASSYLLNTEAFF
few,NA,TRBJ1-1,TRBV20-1,TGCAGTGCTACCCCCCTGCGGGAAATCGTGAACACTGAAGCTTTCTTT,CSATPLREIVNTEAFF